These T cell receptor beta chains were read from a single sample in a study of CD8 T cells in ankylosing spondylitis. TCRdb processed the 5' RACE reads anew with MiXCR; each CDR3 protein has one entry. The profile covers about 510,000 distinct CDR3 sequences, with under 5.5% appearing a single time and roughly 3.5% taken by the ten largest. Sample: blood, either unsorted or a sorted T cell fraction (not recorded which). All receptors derive from a male donor with ankylosing spondylitis. Both conserved end residues are part of each CDR3. Each record gives: D gene, V gene, clone size, J gene, CDR3 DNA, CDR3 protein. D genes are given only for firm matches. The size field reads once, few or many counts, or a class when the clone is expanded.

d_call: TRBD2
v_call: TRBV11-2
clone_size: many
j_call: TRBJ2-2
cdr3_nt: TGTGCCAGCAGCTTATTTTTTACTAGCGGGGGGTCGAACACCGGGGAGCTGTTTTTT
cdr3_aa: CASSLFFTSGGSNTGELFF

d_call: -
v_call: TRBV28
clone_size: many
j_call: TRBJ2-5
cdr3_nt: TGTGCCAGCAGTTTAAACGATCAAGAGACCCAGTACTTC
cdr3_aa: CASSLNDQETQYF

d_call: -
v_call: TRBV29-1
clone_size: many
j_call: TRBJ1-2
cdr3_nt: TGCAGCGTTTATGGGCCCTACTATGGCTACACCTTC
cdr3_aa: CSVYGPYYGYTF

d_call: -
v_call: TRBV5-1
clone_size: many
j_call: TRBJ2-1
cdr3_nt: TGCGCCAGCAGCGGTACAGGGAGAAATGAGCAGTTCTTC
cdr3_aa: CASSGTGRNEQFF

d_call: -
v_call: TRBV10-2
clone_size: many
j_call: TRBJ2-3
cdr3_nt: TGCGCCAGCAGTGATAAGTGGGCTGGAGATACGCAGTATTTT
cdr3_aa: CASSDKWAGDTQYF

d_call: TRBD2
v_call: TRBV20-1
clone_size: many
j_call: TRBJ2-1
cdr3_nt: TGCAGTGCTAGGACTAGCCACGGCGATGAGCAGTTCTTC
cdr3_aa: CSARTSHGDEQFF

d_call: TRBD1
v_call: TRBV6-1
clone_size: few
j_call: TRBJ2-7
cdr3_nt: TGTGCCAGCAGAAAGGGACAGGGCGGGTACGAGCAGTACTTC
cdr3_aa: CASRKGQGGYEQYF

d_call: TRBD1
v_call: TRBV11-1
clone_size: many
j_call: TRBJ1-2
cdr3_nt: TGTGCCAGCAGCTTACCCCCGCGGGGGACAGGGGCAAACACCCACTACACCTTC
cdr3_aa: CASSLPPRGTGANTHYTF

d_call: TRBD2
v_call: TRBV6-2/TRBV6-3
clone_size: few
j_call: TRBJ2-1
cdr3_nt: TGTGCCAGCAGCCATCAGGGTAGCGGGGGTAATGAGCAGTTCTTC
cdr3_aa: CASSHQGSGGNEQFF

d_call: -
v_call: TRBV4-3
clone_size: many
j_call: TRBJ2-5
cdr3_nt: TGCGCCAGCAGCCATCGAACGGCGGAGACCCAGTACTTC
cdr3_aa: CASSHRTAETQYF

d_call: -
v_call: TRBV20-1
clone_size: many
j_call: TRBJ1-2
cdr3_nt: TGCAGTGCTAGAGAGGAAGTTCCCTATGGCTACACCTTC
cdr3_aa: CSAREEVPYGYTF

d_call: TRBD2
v_call: TRBV5-1
clone_size: many
j_call: TRBJ2-3
cdr3_nt: TGCGCCAGCAGTAGTTCGGGACTAGCGGGAGGTAATACGCAGTATTTT
cdr3_aa: CASSSSGLAGGNTQYF

d_call: TRBD1
v_call: TRBV5-1
clone_size: many
j_call: TRBJ1-2
cdr3_nt: TGCGCCAGCAGCCCGGAGGGGGCGGGTGGCTACACCTTC
cdr3_aa: CASSPEGAGGYTF

d_call: -
v_call: TRBV12-3/TRBV12-4
clone_size: many
j_call: TRBJ1-6
cdr3_nt: TGTGCCAGCAGCTATCGGGCCTTTAGCTCCTATAATTCACCCCTCCACTTT
cdr3_aa: CASSYRAFSSYNSPLHF

d_call: TRBD2
v_call: TRBV20-1
clone_size: few
j_call: TRBJ2-3
cdr3_nt: TGCAGTGCGGAGGGACCGCGGGAGGGAGATGGTAGCACAGATACGCAGTATTTT
cdr3_aa: CSAEGPREGDGSTDTQYF

d_call: -
v_call: TRBV6-5
clone_size: many
j_call: TRBJ2-1
cdr3_nt: TGTGCCAGCAGTTACTCGGGGAGGAACCACCGTGAGCAGTTCTTC
cdr3_aa: CASSYSGRNHREQFF

d_call: -
v_call: TRBV5-5
clone_size: many
j_call: TRBJ1-3
cdr3_nt: TGTGCCAGCAGCTTGATTGTAGGTCGCTCTGGAAACACCATATATTTT
cdr3_aa: CASSLIVGRSGNTIYF

d_call: TRBD1
v_call: TRBV5-1
clone_size: many
j_call: TRBJ1-1
cdr3_nt: TGCGCCAGCTTCAGGGGGTTGGGCACTGAAGCTTTCTTT
cdr3_aa: CASFRGLGTEAFF

d_call: TRBD2
v_call: TRBV5-6
clone_size: many
j_call: TRBJ2-5
cdr3_nt: TGTGCCAGCAGCCAGGGACTAGCGGGAGCCAAGACCCAGTACTTC
cdr3_aa: CASSQGLAGAKTQYF

d_call: -
v_call: TRBV24-1
clone_size: many
j_call: TRBJ2-2
cdr3_nt: TGTGCCACCAGTGATTTGAGGGGACGAGCCGGGGAGCTGTTTTTT
cdr3_aa: CATSDLRGRAGELFF